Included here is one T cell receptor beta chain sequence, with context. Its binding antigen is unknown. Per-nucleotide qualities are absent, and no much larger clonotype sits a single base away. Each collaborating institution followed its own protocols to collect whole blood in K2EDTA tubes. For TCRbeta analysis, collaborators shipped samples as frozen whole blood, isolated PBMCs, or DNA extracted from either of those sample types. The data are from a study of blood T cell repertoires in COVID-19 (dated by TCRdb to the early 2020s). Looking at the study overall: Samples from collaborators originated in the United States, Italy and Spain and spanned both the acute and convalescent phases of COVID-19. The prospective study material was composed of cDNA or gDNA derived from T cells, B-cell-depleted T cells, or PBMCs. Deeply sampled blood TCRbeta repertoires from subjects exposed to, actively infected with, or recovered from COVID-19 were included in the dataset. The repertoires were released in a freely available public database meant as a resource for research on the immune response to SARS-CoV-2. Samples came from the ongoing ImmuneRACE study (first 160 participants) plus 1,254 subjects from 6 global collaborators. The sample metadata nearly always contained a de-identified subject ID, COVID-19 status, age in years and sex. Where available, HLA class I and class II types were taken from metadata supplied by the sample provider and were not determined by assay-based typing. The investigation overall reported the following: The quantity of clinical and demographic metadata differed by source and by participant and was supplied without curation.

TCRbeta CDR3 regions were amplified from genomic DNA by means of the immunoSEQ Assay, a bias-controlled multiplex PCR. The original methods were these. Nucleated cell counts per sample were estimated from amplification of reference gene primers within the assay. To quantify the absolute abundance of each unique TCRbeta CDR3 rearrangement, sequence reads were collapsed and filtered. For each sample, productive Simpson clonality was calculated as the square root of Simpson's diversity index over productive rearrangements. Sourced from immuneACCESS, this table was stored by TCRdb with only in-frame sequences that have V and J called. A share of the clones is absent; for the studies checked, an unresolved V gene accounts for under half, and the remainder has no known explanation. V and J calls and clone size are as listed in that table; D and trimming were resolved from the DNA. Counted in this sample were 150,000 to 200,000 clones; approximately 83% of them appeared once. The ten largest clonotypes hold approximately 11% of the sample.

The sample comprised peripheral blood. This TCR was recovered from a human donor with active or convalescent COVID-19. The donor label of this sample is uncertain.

The DNA sequence is given as TGTGCCAGCAGGGGATACCGGGGGGTAGCAGAGACCCAGTACTTC. This codes for CASRGYRGVAETQYF. The rearrangement combines TRBV6-5 with TRBJ2-5, with 7 central nucleotides matching TRBD2. The CDR3 goes from the cysteine to the phenylalanine over 15 residues. CDR3 DNA only is kept here, 45 bases in frame from base 1. At the junction V is shortened by 6 bases and J by 4 bases; bases outside the gene matches: 11. The CDR1 and CDR2 encoded by the germline V gene are MNHEY and SVGAGI.